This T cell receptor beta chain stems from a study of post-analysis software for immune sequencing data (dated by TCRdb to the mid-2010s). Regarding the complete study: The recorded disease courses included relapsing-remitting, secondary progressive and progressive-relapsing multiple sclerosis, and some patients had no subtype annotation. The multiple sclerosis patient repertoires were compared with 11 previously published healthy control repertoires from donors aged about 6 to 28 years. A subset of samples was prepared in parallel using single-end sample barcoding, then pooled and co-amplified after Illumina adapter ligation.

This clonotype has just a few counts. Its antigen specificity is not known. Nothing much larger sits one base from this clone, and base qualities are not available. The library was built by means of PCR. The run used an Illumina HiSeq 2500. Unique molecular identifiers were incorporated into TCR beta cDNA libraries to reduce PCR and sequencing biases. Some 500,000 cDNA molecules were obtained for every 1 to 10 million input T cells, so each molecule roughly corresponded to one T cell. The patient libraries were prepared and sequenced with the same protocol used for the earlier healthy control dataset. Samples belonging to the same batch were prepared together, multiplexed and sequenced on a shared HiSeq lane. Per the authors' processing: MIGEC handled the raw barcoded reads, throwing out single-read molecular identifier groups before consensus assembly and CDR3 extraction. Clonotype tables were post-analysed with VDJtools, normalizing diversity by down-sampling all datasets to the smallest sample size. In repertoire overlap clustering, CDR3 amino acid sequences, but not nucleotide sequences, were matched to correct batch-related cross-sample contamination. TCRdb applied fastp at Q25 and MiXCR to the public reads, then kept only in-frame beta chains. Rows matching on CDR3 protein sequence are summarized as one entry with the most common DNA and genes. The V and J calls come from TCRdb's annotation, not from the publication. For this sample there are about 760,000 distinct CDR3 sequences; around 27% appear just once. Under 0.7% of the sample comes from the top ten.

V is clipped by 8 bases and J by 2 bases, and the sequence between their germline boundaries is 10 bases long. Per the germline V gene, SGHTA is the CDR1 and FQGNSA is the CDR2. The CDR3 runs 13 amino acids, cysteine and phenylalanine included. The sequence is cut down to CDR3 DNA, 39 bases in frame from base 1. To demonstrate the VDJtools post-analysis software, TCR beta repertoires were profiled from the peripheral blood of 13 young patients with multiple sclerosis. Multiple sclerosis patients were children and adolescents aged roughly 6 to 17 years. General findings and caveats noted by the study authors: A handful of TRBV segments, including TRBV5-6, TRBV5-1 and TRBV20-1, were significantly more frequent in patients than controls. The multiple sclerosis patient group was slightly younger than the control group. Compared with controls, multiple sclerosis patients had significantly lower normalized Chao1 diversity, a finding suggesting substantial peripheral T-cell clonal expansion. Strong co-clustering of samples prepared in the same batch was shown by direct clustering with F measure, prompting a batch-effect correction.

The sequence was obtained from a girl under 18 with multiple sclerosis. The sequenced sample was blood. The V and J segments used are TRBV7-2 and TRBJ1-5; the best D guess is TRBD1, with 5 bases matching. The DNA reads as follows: TGTGCCAGCGGGGAAGGGGGCAATCAGCCCCAGCATTTT. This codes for CASGEGGNQPQHF.